Each of the 12 T cell receptor beta chains below was sequenced from the same sample in a study of blood T cell repertoires in COVID-19. Clones were read by immunoSEQ multiplex PCR, and TCRdb kept only the in-frame ones, dropping some. Here the sample spans some 210,000 clones, approximately 90% being singletons. The sequencing input was peripheral blood. These receptor sequences come from a man in his sixties with COVID-19, enrolled during active disease.

This clone was counted only a few times. The V gene is TRBV12-5, the J gene TRBJ2-3; a weak D match, TRBD2 (7 bases). The CDR3 is 17 residues long. With 6 bases removed from V and 4 bases from J, the gap between germline ends came to 23 bases. Germline V gives CDR1 LGHNT, CDR2 FRNRAP. CDR3 DNA: TGTGCTAGTGGCGATATTGCTGGCTCCGGGGGGCCAGATACGCAGTATTTT. Protein: CASGDIAGSGGPDTQYF.

This clone appeared a single time. V gene TRBV9 combines with J gene TRBJ2-5, with TRBD1 matching 10 bases. Germline trimming cut 2 bases from V and 5 bases from J; bases unmatched to any gene: 3. The CDR3 has 14 residues. The germline V gene encodes CDR1 SGDLS and CDR2 YYNGEE. Written as DNA, the CDR3 is TGTGCCAGCAGCGTGGACAGGGGGTGGGAGACCCAGTACTTC. It codes for CASSVDRGWETQYF.

The chain recombines TRBV28 with TRBJ1-2; D not resolved. CDR1 and CDR2 (germline): MDHEN, SYDVKM. V was shortened by 4 bases and J by 0 bases, with 9 bases between the two germline ends. The CDR3 is made up of 14 amino acids. For the CDR3, the DNA is TGTGCCAGCAGTTCGGTGTTAACTAACTATGGCTACACCTTC. It is translated as CASSSVLTNYGYTF.

The rearrangement joins TRBV10-1 to TRBJ2-3; possibly TRBD2 for D (6 bases). The CDR3 is made up of 16 amino acids. V was pared by 0 bases and J by 3 bases, with 13 bases between. Germline CDR1 WNHNN, CDR2 SYGVQD (reference sequence). For the CDR3, the DNA is TGCGCCAGCAGTGAGTCGAGAGTTGCGGGGACAGATACGCAGTATTTT. Translated: CASSESRVAGTDTQYF.

The J gene is TRBJ1-5, the V gene TRBV18; D remains ambiguous. Germline CDR1 KGHSH, CDR2 LQKENI. V lost 2 bases, J lost 4 bases, and 12 bases lay in between. The CDR3 contains 15 residues. In DNA, the CDR3 is TGTGCCAGCTCACCAAAGATCGCGGAAAATCAGCCCCAGCATTTT. The encoded protein is CASSPKIAENQPQHF.

This chain connects TRBV5-1 to TRBJ1-6; TRBD1 aligns across 12 bases. V trimming: 4 bases; J trimming: 7 bases; junction bases outside the gene matches: 3. The germline gives CDR1 SGHRS, CDR2 YFSETQ. The CDR3 extends over 15 amino acids. CDR3 residues: CASSGDRGQNSPLHF. Here the CDR3 DNA reads TGCGCCAGCAGCGGGGACAGGGGGCAAAATTCACCCCTCCACTTT.

The genes are TRBV5-6 and TRBJ2-2; D unresolved. This CDR3 region has 15 residues. Deletions cut 0 bases from V and 7 bases from J, with 13 bases between. The V gene's germline CDR1 is SGHDT and CDR2 YYEEEE. The CDR3 DNA follows: TGTGCCAGCAGCTTGGGAGGTTTGTTTGGCGGGGAGCTGTTTTTT. Its protein product is CASSLGGLFGGELFF.

The sample holds one count of this clone. One end of the junction is discordant with germline, which a read error may explain. The chain couples TRBV3-1 (or the pseudogene TRBV3-2) to TRBJ2-2, with 8 bases identical to TRBD2. The germline gives CDR1 LGHDT, CDR2 YNNKEL (reference sequence). The CDR3 is 17 residues long. The CDR3 nucleotides are TGTGCCAGCAGTCAAGAGATTAGCGGGGCTGGGTCCGGGGAGCTGTTTTTT. Protein sequence: CASSQEISGAGSGELFF.

The rearrangement joins TRBV10-1 to TRBJ2-3; 9 nucleotides agree with TRBD2. After removal of 4 bases from V and 6 bases from J, the junction contained 11 bases not matched to a gene. CDR3 length equals 16 residues. Germline V gives CDR1 WNHNN, CDR2 SYGVQD (reference sequence). The CDR3 bases are TGCGCCAGCAGTGGTACAATAGCGGGGGAAGGGGATACGCAGTATTTT. Translated: CASSGTIAGEGDTQYF.

This sequence joins TRBV30 and TRBJ1-5; the match to TRBD1 covers 7 bases. Germline trimming cut 4 bases from V and 16 bases from J; bases unmatched to any gene: 19. The CDR3 totals 14 residues. Per germline, CDR1 GTSNPN and CDR2 SVGIG (reference sequence). The CDR3 nucleotides read TGTGCCTGGACAGCCTCATTGTCAGGGGGTACCACTCATTTT. Protein: CAWTASLSGGTTHF.

This clone was found once. V gene TRBV4-1 combines with J gene TRBJ2-2, with 16 bases identical to TRBD2. The V gene's germline CDR1 is MGHRA and CDR2 YSYEKL. The CDR3 extends over 17 amino acids. The V gene end was trimmed by 4 bases and the J gene end by 4 bases; junction bases not matched to a gene: 3. The chain's CDR3 is CASSRGLAGGITGELFF. DNA for the CDR3: TGCGCCAGCAGCCGGGGACTAGCGGGAGGGATCACCGGGGAGCTGTTTTTT.

This chain links TRBV28 with TRBJ1-2; 8 bases fit TRBD1. The CDR3 contains 17 residues. Germline V gene sequence: CDR1 MDHEN, CDR2 SYDVKM. The V gene end was trimmed by 4 bases and the J gene end by 5 bases; junction bases not matched to a gene: 15. CDR3 amino acids: CASSSAGGEEMFYGYTF. For the CDR3, the DNA is TGTGCCAGCAGTTCTGCAGGGGGCGAAGAGATGTTTTATGGCTACACCTTC.